The TCR beta chain under discussion was sequenced for a study of PD-1 blockade in classical Hodgkin lymphoma. Using immunoSEQ multiplex PCR, the repertoire was profiled, and TCRdb retains in-frame clones only, with some absent. The table has roughly 20,000 clones, approximately 87% seen once. CDR1 and CDR2 (germline): MNHEY, SMNVEV (reference sequence). Trimming cost V 1 base and J 2 bases, with 9 bases left between them. CDR3 length: 15 amino acids. Regarding this clone: Its matching antigen is unknown.

Study-level results: Undefined causes, possibly disease activity or prior therapy, underlie the repertoire differences. Before treatment, TCR diversity in newly diagnosed patients was reportedly lower than in healthy donors.

Sample time point: newly diagnosed, previously untreated cHL patient sample. From thawed PBMCs, magnetic negative selection was used to isolate the CD8+ T cells. Input material: CD8+ T cells from blood. The clonotype was recovered from a human donor with classical Hodgkin lymphoma. The chain is built from TRBV27 and TRBJ1-3; no clear D gene. Here the CDR3 reads CASSLFPPPGNTIYF. Written as DNA, the CDR3 is TGTGCCAGCAGTTTATTTCCCCCCCCTGGAAACACCATATATTTT.